The next 6 T cell receptor beta chains were all read from a single sample in a study of T cell changes during pregnancy in multiple sclerosis. Measured with immunoSEQ multiplex PCR; TCRdb has only the in-frame clones, and not every one. The data hold about 44,000 clones, with roughly 92% observed a single time. The sample in question was CD4+ T cells from peripheral blood mononuclear cells, obtained in the first trimester of pregnancy. These receptors were collected from a female donor with multiple sclerosis, enrolled in a pregnancy study.

Note on this clone: Within the sample, other DNA sequences also encode this same CDR3. This chain joins TRBV2 and TRBJ1-2; 8 bases agree with TRBD1. The CDR3 sequence is 14 residues long. CDR1 and CDR2 (germline): SNHLY, FYNNEI. The ends lost 7 bases at V and 2 bases at J; junction bases unmatched: 6. The CDR3 nucleotides read TGTGCCAGCAAGGGAGGGACAGGAAACTATGGCTACACCTTC. This sequence encodes CASKGGTGNYGYTF.

The rearrangement uses TRBV28 and TRBJ1-1; 12 bases match TRBD1. Germline lookup yields CDR1 MDHEN and CDR2 SYDVKM. Germline trimming cut 6 bases from V and 4 bases from J; bases unmatched to any gene: 3. This CDR3 is 14 amino acids long. The DNA of the CDR3 is TGTGCCAGCAGAGGGACAGGGGGCGTCACTGAAGCTTTCTTT. Its protein is CASRGTGGVTEAFF.

The chain has TRBV6-6 and TRBJ2-1; D ambiguous. Germline V lookup: CDR1 MNHNY, CDR2 SVGAGI (reference sequence). Trimming took 4 bases from V and 7 from J, leaving 8 bases between them. This CDR3 comprises 12 residues. The CDR3 DNA follows: TGTGCCAGCAGTTCCCACTCAAATGAGCAGTTCTTC. Amino acids: CASSSHSNEQFF.

The chain combines TRBV28 with TRBJ2-1; D may be TRBD1 (5 bases). Germline V gene lookup returns CDR1 MDHEN and CDR2 SYDVKM. V gave up 5 bases and J gave up 0 bases, with 17 bases separating them. The CDR3 sequence is 17 residues long. The DNA for the CDR3 is TGTGCCAGCAGTACCAAAGGGGTTATGAGCTCCTACAATGAGCAGTTCTTC. Amino acids: CASSTKGVMSSYNEQFF.

This clone has more than one count but fewer than ten. The chain recombines TRBV19 with TRBJ1-5; 12 bases are shared with TRBD1. Germline V CDR1 and CDR2: LNHDA, SQIVND (reference sequence). With V trimmed by 6 bases and J by 1 base, 10 bases remained unmatched. This CDR3 region has 18 residues. The CDR3 DNA follows: TGTGCCAGTAGAAAGGACCCGGGACAGGGGGCGAGCAATCAGCCCCAGCATTTT. It yields the protein CASRKDPGQGASNQPQHF.

The chain links TRBV29-1 to TRBJ1-5; weak D call: TRBD1 (5 bases). V dropped 5 bases and J dropped 0 bases, with 8 bases sitting between them. In germline, CDR1 is SQVTM, CDR2 ANQGSEA. This CDR3 region has 13 residues. The CDR3 here is CSVTTASNQPQHF. CDR3 nucleotide sequence: TGCAGCGTTACGACAGCTAGCAATCAGCCCCAGCATTTT.